The rows below give T cell receptor beta chains drawn from one sample of a study of blood T cell repertoires in COVID-19. Measured with immunoSEQ multiplex PCR; TCRdb has only the in-frame clones, and not every one. The sample holds roughly 300,000 clones, about nine tenths seen once. Sample: peripheral blood. These receptors were obtained from a woman under 40 with COVID-19, enrolled during active disease. CDR3s include the opening cysteine and the closing phenylalanine or tryptophan. Fields, in order: CDR3 length, J gene, clone size, V gene, CDR3 protein. Clone size is shown for a subset of rows, as once, few, many or a class of expanded clone.

17 | TRBJ2-1 | . | TRBV5-1 | CASSLGLAGSAYNEQFF
14 | TRBJ1-4 | . | TRBV3-1/TRBV3-2 | CASSRRTGDEKLFF
14 | TRBJ1-2 | . | TRBV5-5 | CASGTMNRGKGYTF
14 | TRBJ2-3 | . | TRBV30 | CAWSPADPGDTQYF
14 | TRBJ2-7 | . | TRBV2 | CASNQGGSSYEQYF
13 | TRBJ1-3 | . | TRBV28 | CASSRTNRNTIYF
13 | TRBJ1-5 | . | TRBV5-5 | CASSPDGEGAQHF
14 | TRBJ2-7 | . | TRBV15 | CATSRTVEGGEQYF
16 | TRBJ2-5 | . | TRBV6-5 | CASSFAGQTQRETQYF
14 | TRBJ2-5 | . | TRBV5-4 | CASSLGQTQETQYF
13 | TRBJ2-7 | . | TRBV5-1 | CASSFDRAKEQYF
15 | TRBJ1-5 | . | TRBV18 | CASSPTGVSNQPQHF
16 | TRBJ2-1 | . | TRBV9 | CASVEGASGYYNEQFF
14 | TRBJ1-2 | . | TRBV7-9 | CASSWTGDYSGYTF
16 | TRBJ1-1 | few | TRBV19 | CASTRQGEFMNTEAFF
16 | TRBJ1-3 | . | TRBV5-5 | CASSRQRTNSGNTIYF
15 | TRBJ1-6 | few | TRBV6-6 | CASSWTAGTNSPLHF
13 | TRBJ1-5 | . | TRBV5-5 | CASSLETFTSQHF
16 | TRBJ2-7 | . | TRBV2 | CASSQRGLASIYEQYF
14 | TRBJ1-3 | . | TRBV2 | CASIAGQGGNTIYF
16 | TRBJ2-7 | . | TRBV6-1 | CASSVGILALGYEQYF
16 | TRBJ2-7 | . | TRBV5-1 | CASSLFTGQRRHEQYF